A selection of T cell receptor beta chains follows, all from one sample in a study of cytomegalovirus exposure and HLA in healthy donors. TCRdb's copy holds only in-frame clones and misses some; the assay was immunoSEQ multiplex PCR. The sample consists of over 150,000 clones, roughly 84% of them appearing once. The sample consisted of PBMCs. The receptors derive from a human donor in good health. Both conserved end residues are part of each CDR3. A D gene is named only where the DNA matches it firmly. Clone size is shown for a subset of rows, as once, few, many or a class of expanded clone.

j_gene: TRBJ2-7; v_gene: TRBV7-9; d_gene: TRBD1; abundance: -; CDR3aa: CASSLVPLGDRVEQYF; CDR3nt: TGTGCCAGCAGCTTAGTTCCTCTTGGGGACAGGGTCGAGCAGTACTTC
j_gene: TRBJ2-7; v_gene: TRBV11-2; d_gene: -; abundance: -; CDR3aa: CASSLGGTWGEQYF; CDR3nt: TGTGCCAGCAGCTTAGGCGGGACCTGGGGAGAGCAGTACTTC
j_gene: TRBJ2-7; v_gene: TRBV11-1; d_gene: TRBD2; abundance: -; CDR3aa: CASSLDGGGSYEQYF; CDR3nt: TGTGCCAGCAGCCTCGACGGCGGGGGGTCCTACGAGCAGTACTTC
j_gene: TRBJ2-3; v_gene: TRBV7-8; d_gene: TRBD2; abundance: few; CDR3aa: CASSTPASGGAVDTQYF; CDR3nt: TGTGCCAGCAGCACGCCCGCTAGCGGGGGGGCGGTAGATACGCAGTATTTT
j_gene: TRBJ2-7; v_gene: TRBV5-1; d_gene: -; abundance: -; CDR3aa: CASSLGAGGGHEQYF; CDR3nt: TGCGCCAGCAGCTTGGGGGCGGGTGGGGGCCACGAGCAGTACTTC
j_gene: TRBJ2-2; v_gene: TRBV27; d_gene: -; abundance: few; CDR3aa: CASSLVGANTGELFF; CDR3nt: TGTGCCAGCAGTTTAGTGGGGGCTAACACCGGGGAGCTGTTTTTT
j_gene: TRBJ2-5; v_gene: TRBV7-7; d_gene: -; abundance: -; CDR3aa: CASSFGFAETQYF; CDR3nt: TGTGCCAGCAGCTTTGGTTTCGCGGAGACCCAGTACTTC
j_gene: TRBJ2-1; v_gene: TRBV18; d_gene: -; abundance: -; CDR3aa: CASSPMRSSYNEQFF; CDR3nt: TGTGCCAGCTCACCAATGAGGAGCTCCTACAATGAGCAGTTCTTC
j_gene: TRBJ2-3; v_gene: TRBV20-1; d_gene: TRBD2; abundance: -; CDR3aa: CSAAGADTQYF; CDR3nt: TGCAGTGCTGCGGGGGCAGATACGCAGTATTTT
j_gene: TRBJ1-1; v_gene: TRBV25-1; d_gene: TRBD1; abundance: -; CDR3aa: CASSRTGTNTEAFF; CDR3nt: TGTGCCAGCAGTCGGACAGGGACGAACACTGAAGCTTTCTTT
j_gene: TRBJ2-1; v_gene: TRBV4-3; d_gene: -; abundance: -; CDR3aa: CASSHVAVSYNEQFF; CDR3nt: TGCGCCAGCAGCCACGTAGCTGTCTCCTACAATGAGCAGTTCTTC
j_gene: TRBJ2-7; v_gene: TRBV29-1; d_gene: TRBD1; abundance: -; CDR3aa: CSVEVGFRGQGLGFDEQYF; CDR3nt: TGCAGCGTTGAAGTTGGTTTTAGGGGACAGGGGTTGGGGTTCGACGAGCAGTACTTC
j_gene: TRBJ2-4; v_gene: TRBV9; d_gene: -; abundance: -; CDR3aa: CASSVEERAVAKNIQYF; CDR3nt: TGTGCCAGCAGCGTAGAAGAGAGGGCCGTAGCCAAAAACATTCAGTACTTC
j_gene: TRBJ2-5; v_gene: TRBV5-4; d_gene: -; abundance: -; CDR3aa: CASSLSGSWETQYF; CDR3nt: TGTGCCAGCAGCCTTTCAGGATCTTGGGAGACCCAGTACTTC
j_gene: TRBJ1-2; v_gene: TRBV11-2; d_gene: -; abundance: -; CDR3aa: CASSQRDGGGDGYTF; CDR3nt: TGTGCCAGCAGCCAACGAGATGGGGGGGGCGATGGCTACACCTTC
j_gene: TRBJ2-7; v_gene: TRBV11-2; d_gene: TRBD2; abundance: -; CDR3aa: CASSLTDPGLATSYEQYF; CDR3nt: TGTGCCAGCAGCTTAACTGACCCGGGACTAGCGACTTCCTACGAGCAGTACTTC
j_gene: TRBJ2-3; v_gene: TRBV7-3; d_gene: -; abundance: -; CDR3aa: CASSSRKNTDTQYF; CDR3nt: TGTGCCAGCAGCTCGCGGAAAAACACAGATACGCAGTATTTT
j_gene: TRBJ2-7; v_gene: TRBV5-1; d_gene: -; abundance: -; CDR3aa: CASSLVDRNSYEQYF; CDR3nt: TGCGCCAGCAGCTTGGTCGACAGAAACTCCTACGAGCAGTACTTC
j_gene: TRBJ2-1; v_gene: TRBV28; d_gene: -; abundance: -; CDR3aa: CASSLGGHEQFF; CDR3nt: TGTGCCAGCAGTTTAGGGGGCCATGAGCAGTTCTTC
j_gene: TRBJ1-6; v_gene: TRBV7-2; d_gene: -; abundance: -; CDR3aa: CASSLTANNSPLHF; CDR3nt: TGTGCCAGCAGCTTGACAGCAAATAATTCACCCCTCCACTTT
j_gene: TRBJ2-1; v_gene: TRBV7-9; d_gene: -; abundance: -; CDR3aa: CASSRTNPDSNEQFF; CDR3nt: TGTGCCAGCAGCAGAACTAACCCCGATTCCAATGAGCAGTTCTTC
j_gene: TRBJ2-1; v_gene: TRBV14; d_gene: -; abundance: once; CDR3aa: CASSKTESSYNEQFF; CDR3nt: TGTGCCAGCAGCAAGACAGAAAGCTCCTACAATGAGCAGTTCTTC